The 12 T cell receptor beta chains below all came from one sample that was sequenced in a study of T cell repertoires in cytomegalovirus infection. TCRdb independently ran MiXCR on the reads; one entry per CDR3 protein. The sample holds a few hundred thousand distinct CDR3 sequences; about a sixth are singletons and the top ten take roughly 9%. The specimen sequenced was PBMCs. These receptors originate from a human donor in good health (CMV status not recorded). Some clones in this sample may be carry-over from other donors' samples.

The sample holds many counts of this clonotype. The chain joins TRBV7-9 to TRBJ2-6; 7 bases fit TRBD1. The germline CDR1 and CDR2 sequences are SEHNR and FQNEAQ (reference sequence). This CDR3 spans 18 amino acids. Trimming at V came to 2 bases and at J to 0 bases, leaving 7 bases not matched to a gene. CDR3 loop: CASSLRDSSPSGANVLTF. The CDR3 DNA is TGTGCCAGCAGCTTAAGGGACAGTTCACCCTCTGGGGCCAACGTCCTGACTTTC.

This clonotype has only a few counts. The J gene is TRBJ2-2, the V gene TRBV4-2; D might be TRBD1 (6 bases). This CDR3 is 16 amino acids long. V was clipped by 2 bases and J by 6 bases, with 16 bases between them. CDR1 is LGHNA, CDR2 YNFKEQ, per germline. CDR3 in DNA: TGTGCCAGCAGCCAACTACAACAGGGTGCGGCCGGGGAGCTGTTTTTT. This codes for CASSQLQQGAAGELFF.

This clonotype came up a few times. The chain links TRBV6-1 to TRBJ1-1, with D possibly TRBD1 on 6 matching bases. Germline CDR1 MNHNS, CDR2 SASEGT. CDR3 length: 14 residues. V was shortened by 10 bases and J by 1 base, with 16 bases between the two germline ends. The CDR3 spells CATNRAGRNTEAFF. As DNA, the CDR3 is TGTGCCACAAACAGGGCCGGTAGGAACACTGAAGCTTTCTTT.

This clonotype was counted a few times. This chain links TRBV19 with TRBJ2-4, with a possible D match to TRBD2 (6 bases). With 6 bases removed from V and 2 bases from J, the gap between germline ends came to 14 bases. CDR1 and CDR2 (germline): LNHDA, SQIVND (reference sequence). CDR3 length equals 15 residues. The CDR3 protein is CASSRAAGTKNIQYF. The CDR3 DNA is TGTGCCAGTAGCCGAGCCGCGGGGACCAAAAACATTCAGTACTTC.

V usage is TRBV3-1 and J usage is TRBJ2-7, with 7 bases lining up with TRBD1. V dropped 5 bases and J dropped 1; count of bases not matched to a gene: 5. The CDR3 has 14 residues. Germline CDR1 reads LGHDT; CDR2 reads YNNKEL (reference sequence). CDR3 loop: CASSYRGPSYEQYF. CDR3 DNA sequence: TGTGCCAGCAGCTACAGGGGCCCTTCCTACGAGCAGTACTTC.

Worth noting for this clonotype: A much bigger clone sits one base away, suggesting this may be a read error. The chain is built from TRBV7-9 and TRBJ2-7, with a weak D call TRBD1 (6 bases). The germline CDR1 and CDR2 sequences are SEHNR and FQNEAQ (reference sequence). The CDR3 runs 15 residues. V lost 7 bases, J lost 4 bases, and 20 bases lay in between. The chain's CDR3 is CASTQGSGRTYEQYF. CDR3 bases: TGTGCCAGCACACAGGGAAGTGGTCGTACTTACGAGCAGTACTTC.

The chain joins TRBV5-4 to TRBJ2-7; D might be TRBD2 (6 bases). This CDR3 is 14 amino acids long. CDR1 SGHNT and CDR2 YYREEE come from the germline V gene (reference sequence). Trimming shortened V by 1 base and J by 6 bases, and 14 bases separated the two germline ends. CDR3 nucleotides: TGTGCCAGCAGCTTGCCCCTAGCGAGCGGCGAGCAGTACTTC. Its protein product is CASSLPLASGEQYF.

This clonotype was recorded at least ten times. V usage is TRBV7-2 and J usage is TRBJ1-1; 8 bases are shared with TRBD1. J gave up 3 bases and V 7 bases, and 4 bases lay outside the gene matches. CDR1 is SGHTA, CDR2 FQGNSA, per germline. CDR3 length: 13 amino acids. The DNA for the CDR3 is TGTGCCAGCACCAAGGACAGGGACACTGAAGCTTTCTTT. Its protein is CASTKDRDTEAFF.

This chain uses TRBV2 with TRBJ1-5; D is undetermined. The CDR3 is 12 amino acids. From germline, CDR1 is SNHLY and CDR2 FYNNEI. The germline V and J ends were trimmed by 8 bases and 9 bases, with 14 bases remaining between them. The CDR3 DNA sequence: TGTGCCAGCGGCCCAGCGCATCGGCCCCAGCATTTT. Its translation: CASGPAHRPQHF.

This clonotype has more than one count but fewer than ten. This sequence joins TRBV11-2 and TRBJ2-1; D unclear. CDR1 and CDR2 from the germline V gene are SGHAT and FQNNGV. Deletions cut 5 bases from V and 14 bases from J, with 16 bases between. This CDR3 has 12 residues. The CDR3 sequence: CASSREPLMEFF. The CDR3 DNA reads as TGTGCCAGCAGCCGTGAGCCGCTGATGGAGTTCTTC.

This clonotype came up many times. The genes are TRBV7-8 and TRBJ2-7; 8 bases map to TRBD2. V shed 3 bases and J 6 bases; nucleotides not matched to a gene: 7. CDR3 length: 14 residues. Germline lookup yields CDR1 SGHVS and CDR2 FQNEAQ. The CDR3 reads CASSLLAGPGEQYF. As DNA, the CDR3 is TGTGCCAGCAGCTTGCTAGCGGGCCCCGGCGAGCAGTACTTC.

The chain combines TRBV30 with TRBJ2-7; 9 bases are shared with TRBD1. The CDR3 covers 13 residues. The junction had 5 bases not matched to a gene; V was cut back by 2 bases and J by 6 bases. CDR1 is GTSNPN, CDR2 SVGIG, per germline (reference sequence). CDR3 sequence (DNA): TGTGCCTGGAGTATCAACAGGGGGCGCGAGCAGTACTTC. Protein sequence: CAWSINRGREQYF. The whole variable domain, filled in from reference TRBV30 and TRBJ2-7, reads SQTIHQWPATLVQPVGSPLSLECTVEGTSNPNLYWYRQAAGRGLQLLFYSVGIGQISSEVPQNLSASRPQDRQFILSSKKLLLSDSGFYLCAWSINRGREQYFGPGTRLTVT.